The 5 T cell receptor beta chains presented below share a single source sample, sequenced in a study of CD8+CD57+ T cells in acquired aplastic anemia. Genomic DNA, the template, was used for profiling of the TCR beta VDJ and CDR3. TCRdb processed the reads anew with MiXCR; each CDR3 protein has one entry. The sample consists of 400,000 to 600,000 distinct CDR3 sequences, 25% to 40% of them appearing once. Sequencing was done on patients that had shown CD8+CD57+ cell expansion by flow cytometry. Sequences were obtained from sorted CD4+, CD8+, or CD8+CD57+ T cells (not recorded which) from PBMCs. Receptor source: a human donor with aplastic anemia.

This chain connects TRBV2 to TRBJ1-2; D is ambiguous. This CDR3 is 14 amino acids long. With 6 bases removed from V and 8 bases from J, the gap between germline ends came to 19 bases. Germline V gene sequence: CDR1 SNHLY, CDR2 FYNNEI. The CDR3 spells CASSQRAGSYGYTF. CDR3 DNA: TGTGCCAGCAGCCAGCGGGCGGGGAGCTACGGCTACACCTTC.

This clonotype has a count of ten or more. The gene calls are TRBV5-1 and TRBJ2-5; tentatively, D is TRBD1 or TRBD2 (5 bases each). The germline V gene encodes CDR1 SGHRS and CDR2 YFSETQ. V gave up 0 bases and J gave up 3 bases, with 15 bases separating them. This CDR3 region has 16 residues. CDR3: CASSLAGISSEETQYF. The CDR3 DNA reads TGCGCCAGCAGCTTGGCAGGGATTAGTAGCGAAGAGACCCAGTACTTC.

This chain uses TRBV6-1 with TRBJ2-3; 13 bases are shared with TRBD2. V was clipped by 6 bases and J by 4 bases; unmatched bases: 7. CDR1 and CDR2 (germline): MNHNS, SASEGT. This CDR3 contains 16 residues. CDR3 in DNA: TGTGCCAGCAGGAGACTAGCGGGGGGTATGGCAGATACGCAGTATTTT. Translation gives CASRRLAGGMADTQYF.

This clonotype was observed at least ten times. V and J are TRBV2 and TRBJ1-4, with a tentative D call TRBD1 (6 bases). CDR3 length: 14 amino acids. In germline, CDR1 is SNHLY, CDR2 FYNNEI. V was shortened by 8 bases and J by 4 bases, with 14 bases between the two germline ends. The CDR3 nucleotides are TGTGCCAGCCGTACAGGGCAAAATAATGAAAAACTGTTTTTT. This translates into CASRTGQNNEKLFF. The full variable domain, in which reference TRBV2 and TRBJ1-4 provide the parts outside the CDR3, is EPEVTQTPSHQVTQMGQEVILRCVPISNHLYFYWYRQILGQKVEFLVSFYNNEISEKSEIFDDQFSVERPDGSNFTLKIRSTKLEDSAMYFCASRTGQNNEKLFFGSGTQLSVL.

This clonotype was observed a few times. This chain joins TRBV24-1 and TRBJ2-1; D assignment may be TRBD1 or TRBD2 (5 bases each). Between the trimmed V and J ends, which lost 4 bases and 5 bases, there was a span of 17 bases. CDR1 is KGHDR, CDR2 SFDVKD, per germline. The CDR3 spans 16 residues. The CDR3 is CATSDAGTPADNEQFF. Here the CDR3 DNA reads TGTGCCACCAGTGACGCCGGGACCCCCGCGGACAATGAGCAGTTCTTC.